The 14 T cell receptor beta chains listed next were all sequenced from one sample in a study of T cell responses to AZD1222 COVID-19 vaccine. Repertoires were generated with immunoSEQ multiplex PCR, while TCRdb's copy carries only in-frame clones and drops some. Of 100,000 to 150,000 clones in the sample, approximately 87% are singletons; the top ten hold 10%. Sequenced here: peripheral blood, sampled on day 0 of AZD1222 vaccination. The receptors shown here come from an adult in good health.

The chain joins TRBV30 to TRBJ1-5; no clear D. V lost 3 bases and J 5 bases, leaving 11 bases between the germline ends. CDR1 is GTSNPN, CDR2 SVGIG, per germline (reference sequence). The CDR3 loop spans 13 amino acids. DNA of the CDR3: TGTGCCTGGAGCGCGGCAGGCCATCAGCCCCAGCATTTT. Amino acid sequence: CAWSAAGHQPQHF. The full variable domain, completed using reference TRBV30 and TRBJ1-5, is SQTIHQWPATLVQPVGSPLSLECTVEGTSNPNLYWYRQAAGRGLQLLFYSVGIGQISSEVPQNLSASRPQDRQFILSSKKLLLSDSGFYLCAWSAAGHQPQHFGDGTRLSIL.

The V and J genes are TRBV5-4 and TRBJ2-1, with unresolved D. The germline V gene has CDR1 SGHNT and CDR2 YYREEE (reference sequence). Trimming took off 0 bases at V and 4 bases at J, with 5 bases between the two ends. This CDR3 has 13 residues. As DNA, the CDR3 is TGTGCCAGCAGCTTGGACGTGTACAATGAGCAGTTCTTC. Its protein is CASSLDVYNEQFF.

The chain has TRBV25-1 and TRBJ2-7, with D tentatively TRBD1 (6 bases). V gave up 3 bases and J gave up 4 bases, with 16 bases separating them. The CDR3 length is 15 residues. CDR1 is MGHDK and CDR2 is SYGVNS in the germline V gene. The CDR3 region has the DNA TGTGCCAGCAGTGACTCCCTCGGACAGTCTTACGAGCAGTACTTC. Its protein is CASSDSLGQSYEQYF.

This sequence joins TRBV12-3 or TRBV12-4 and TRBJ2-1, with D unresolved. The CDR3 contains 13 residues. Trimming removed 3 bases from V and 6 bases from J, with 9 bases in between. CDR3 in amino acids: CASSFDGANEQFF. The DNA of the CDR3 is TGTGCCAGCAGTTTCGATGGAGCCAATGAGCAGTTCTTC.

The chain carries TRBV4-2 and TRBJ2-7; the D gene is possibly TRBD1 (6 bases). Germline V gives CDR1 LGHNA, CDR2 YNFKEQ. CDR3 length equals 14 residues. The V gene lost 4 bases and the J gene lost 3 bases, with 13 bases spanning the gap. CDR3 sequence (DNA): TGTGCCAGCAGCCCCCGGGACACCCACTACGAGCAGTACTTC. This sequence encodes CASSPRDTHYEQYF.

The rearrangement links TRBV7-3 to TRBJ2-1, with a tentative D call TRBD2 (6 bases). The V end lost 0 bases, the J end lost 7 bases, and 10 bases lay between the germline ends. CDR1 SGHTA and CDR2 FQGTGA come from the germline V gene. The CDR3 length is 14 residues. The chain's CDR3 is CASSLTEGWNEQFF. CDR3 sequence (DNA): TGTGCCAGCAGCTTAACGGAGGGTTGGAATGAGCAGTTCTTC. The whole variable domain, remainder taken from reference TRBV7-3 and TRBJ2-1, is GAGVSQTPSNKVTEKGKYVELRCDPISGHTALYWYRQSLGQGPEFLIYFQGTGAADDSGLPNDRFFAVRPEGSVSTLKIQRTERGDSAVYLCASSLTEGWNEQFFGPGTRLTVL.

The J gene is TRBJ2-4, the V gene TRBV6-5; D assignment may be TRBD1 or TRBD2 (5 bases each). From germline, CDR1 is MNHEY and CDR2 SVGAGI. The CDR3 length is 14 residues. Trimming left V 0 bases short and J 2 bases short, with 5 bases between. DNA for the CDR3: TGTGCCAGCAGTTACTCGGGACCCAAAAACATTCAGTACTTC. The encoded protein is CASSYSGPKNIQYF.

For the CDR3, the DNA is TGTGCCAGCGGACTCTACGAGCAGTACTTC. This sequence encodes CASGLYEQYF. The chain uses TRBV7-2 and TRBJ2-7; D is perhaps TRBD2 (5 bases). V dropped 8 bases and J dropped 3 bases, with 5 bases sitting between them. Germline V CDR1 and CDR2: SGHTA, FQGNSA. CDR3 length: 10 residues.

This chain links TRBV6-5 with TRBJ1-5; tentatively, D is TRBD1 (6 bases). Germline CDR1 is MNHEY and CDR2 is SVGAGI. V lost 2 bases to trimming and J lost 3 bases, with 11 bases between them. The length of the CDR3 is 15 residues. The CDR3 nucleotides are TGTGCCAGCAGTTACGGACAGACCCCCAATCAGCCCCAGCATTTT. Translation gives CASSYGQTPNQPQHF.

The V call is TRBV9, the J call TRBJ1-3; TRBD1 might be the D (6 bases). This CDR3 has 15 residues. Germline V gene lookup returns CDR1 SGDLS and CDR2 YYNGEE. The V end was cut by 3 bases, the J end by 0 bases, with 10 bases between. The CDR3 nucleotides are TGTGCCAGCAGCGACAGGGACTTCTCTGGAAACACCATATATTTT. This gives the protein CASSDRDFSGNTIYF.

J is TRBJ2-2 and V is TRBV6-1; D not certain. This CDR3 has 14 amino acids. V lost 2 bases, J lost 5 bases, and 9 bases lay in between. Germline V CDR1 and CDR2: MNHNS, SASEGT. The CDR3 DNA reads as TGTGCCAGCAGTGAATTGGCGGAGACCGGGGAGCTGTTTTTT. This codes for CASSELAETGELFF.

The gene calls are TRBV9 and TRBJ2-2; 10 nucleotides match TRBD1. Per germline, CDR1 SGDLS and CDR2 YYNGEE. The CDR3 loop spans 18 amino acids. Losses at the gene ends were 0 bases for V and 5 bases for J; bases not matched to a gene: 10. The CDR3 coding sequence is TGTGCCAGCAGCGTAGTGGGACAGGGGTCCTCTTCAACCGGGGAGCTGTTTTTT. As protein: CASSVVGQGSSSTGELFF.

This chain links TRBV30 with TRBJ1-5; D is ambiguous. Germline CDR1 is GTSNPN and CDR2 is SVGIG (reference sequence). Trimming removed 3 bases from V and 0 bases from J, with 6 bases in between. This CDR3 comprises 13 residues. The CDR3, as DNA: TGTGCCTGGAGGGGCCATAGCAATCAGCCCCAGCATTTT. It is translated as CAWRGHSNQPQHF.

The genes are TRBV18 and TRBJ1-1; D remains unclear. Germline V CDR1 and CDR2: KGHSH, LQKENI. V shed 2 bases and J shed 6 bases, with 13 bases lying between them. This CDR3 contains 14 residues. This CDR3 is CASSPFQGRPEAFF. In DNA, the CDR3 is TGTGCCAGCTCACCATTTCAAGGACGGCCTGAAGCTTTCTTT.